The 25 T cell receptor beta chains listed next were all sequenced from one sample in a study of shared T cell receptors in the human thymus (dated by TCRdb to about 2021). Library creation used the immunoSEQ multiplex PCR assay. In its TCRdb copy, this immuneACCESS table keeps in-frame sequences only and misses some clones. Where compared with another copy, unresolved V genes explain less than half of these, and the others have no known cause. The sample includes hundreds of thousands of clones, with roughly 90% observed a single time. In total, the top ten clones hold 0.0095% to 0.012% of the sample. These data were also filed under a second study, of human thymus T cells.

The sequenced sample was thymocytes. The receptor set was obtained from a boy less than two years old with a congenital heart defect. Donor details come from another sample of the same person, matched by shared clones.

The CDR3 protein is CASGLVEAVRQYF. The CDR3 DNA sequence: TGTGCTAGTGGTTTGGTAGAAGCGGTGCGGCAGTACTTC. The gene calls are TRBV12-5 and TRBJ2-7; D might be TRBD2 (5 bases). Germline CDR1 LGHNT, CDR2 FRNRAP. The CDR3 contains 13 residues. Trimming removed 0 bases at V and 9 bases at J, with 12 bases between. The full variable domain, rest sourced from reference TRBV12-5 and TRBJ2-7, is DARVTQTPRHKVTEMGQEVTMRCQPILGHNTVFWYRQTMMQGLELLAYFRNRAPLDDSGMPKDRFSAEMPDATLATLKIQPSEPRDSAVYFCASGLVEAVRQYFGPGTRLTVT.

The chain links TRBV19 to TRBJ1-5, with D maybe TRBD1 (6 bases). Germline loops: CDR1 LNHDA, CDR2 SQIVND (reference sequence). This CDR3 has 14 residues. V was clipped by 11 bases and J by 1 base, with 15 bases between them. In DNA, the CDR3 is TGTGCCGCCAAACAGGGTAGAAGCAATCAGCCCCAGCATTTT. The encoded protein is CAAKQGRSNQPQHF.

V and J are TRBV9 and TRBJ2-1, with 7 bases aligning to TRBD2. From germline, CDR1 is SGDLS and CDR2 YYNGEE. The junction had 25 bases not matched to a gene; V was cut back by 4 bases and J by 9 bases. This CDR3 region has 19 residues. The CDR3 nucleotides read TGTGCCAGCAGCCTCCGGGGGAGCCCGGGACTAAGGGGCGGGGGTGAGCAGTTCTTC. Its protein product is CASSLRGSPGLRGGGEQFF.

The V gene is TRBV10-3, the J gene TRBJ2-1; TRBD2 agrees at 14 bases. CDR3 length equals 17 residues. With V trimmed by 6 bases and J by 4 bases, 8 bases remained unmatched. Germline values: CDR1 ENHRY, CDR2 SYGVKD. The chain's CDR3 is CAIRETSGRAKYNEQFF. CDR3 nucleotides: TGTGCCATCAGGGAGACTAGCGGGAGGGCCAAATACAATGAGCAGTTCTTC.

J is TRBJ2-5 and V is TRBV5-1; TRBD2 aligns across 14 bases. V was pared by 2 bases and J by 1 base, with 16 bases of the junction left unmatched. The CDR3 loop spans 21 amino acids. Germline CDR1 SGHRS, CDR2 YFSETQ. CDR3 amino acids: CASSLRPGLAGELGAQETQYF. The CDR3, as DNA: TGCGCCAGCAGCTTACGACCGGGACTAGCGGGAGAGCTTGGGGCCCAAGAGACCCAGTACTTC.

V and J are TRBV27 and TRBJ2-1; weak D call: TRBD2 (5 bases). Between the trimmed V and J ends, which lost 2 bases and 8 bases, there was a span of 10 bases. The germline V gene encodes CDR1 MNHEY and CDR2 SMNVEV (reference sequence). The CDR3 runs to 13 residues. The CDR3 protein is CASSLRLSDEQFF. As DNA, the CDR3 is TGTGCCAGCAGTTTACGACTATCGGATGAGCAGTTCTTC.

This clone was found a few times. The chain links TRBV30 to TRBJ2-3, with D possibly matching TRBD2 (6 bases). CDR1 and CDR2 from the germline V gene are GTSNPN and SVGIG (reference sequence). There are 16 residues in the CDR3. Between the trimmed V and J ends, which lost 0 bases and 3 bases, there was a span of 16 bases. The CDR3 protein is CAWSVELEGPTDTQYF. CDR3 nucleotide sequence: TGTGCCTGGAGTGTTGAGCTGGAGGGCCCAACAGATACGCAGTATTTT.

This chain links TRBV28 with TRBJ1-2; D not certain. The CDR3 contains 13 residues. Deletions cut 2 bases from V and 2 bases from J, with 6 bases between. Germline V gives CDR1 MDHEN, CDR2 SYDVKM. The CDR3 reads CASSLTDNYGYTF. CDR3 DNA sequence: TGTGCCAGCAGTTTAACAGACAACTATGGCTACACCTTC.

CDR3 coding DNA: TGTGCCAGCAGTTACCAACAGGGGAAAGAGACCCAGTACTTC. Amino acid sequence: CASSYQQGKETQYF. The chain recombines TRBV6-5 with TRBJ2-5; 7 bases fit TRBD1. The CDR3 has 14 amino acids. From germline, CDR1 is MNHEY and CDR2 SVGAGI. The V gene end was trimmed by 2 bases and the J gene end by 3 bases; junction bases not matched to a gene: 3.

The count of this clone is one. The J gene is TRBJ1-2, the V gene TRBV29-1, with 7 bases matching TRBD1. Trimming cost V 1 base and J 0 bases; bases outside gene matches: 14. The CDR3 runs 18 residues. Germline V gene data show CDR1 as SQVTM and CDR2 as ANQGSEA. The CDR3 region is CSVEGRAGGPLANYGYTF. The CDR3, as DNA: TGCAGCGTTGAAGGGCGGGCAGGGGGTCCCCTTGCTAACTATGGCTACACCTTC.

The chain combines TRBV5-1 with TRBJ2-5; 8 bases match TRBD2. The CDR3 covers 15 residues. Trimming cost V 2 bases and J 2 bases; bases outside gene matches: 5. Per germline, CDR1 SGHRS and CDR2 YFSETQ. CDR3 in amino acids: CASSLLGTRQETQYF. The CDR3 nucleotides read TGCGCCAGCAGCTTACTAGGGACTAGACAAGAGACCCAGTACTTC.

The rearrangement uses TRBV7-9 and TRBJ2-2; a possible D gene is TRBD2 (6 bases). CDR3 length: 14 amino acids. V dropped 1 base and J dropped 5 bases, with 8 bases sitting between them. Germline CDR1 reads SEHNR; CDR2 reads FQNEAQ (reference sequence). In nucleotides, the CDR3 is TGTGCCAGCAGCTTAGTACGGGAGACCGGGGAGCTGTTTTTT. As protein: CASSLVRETGELFF.

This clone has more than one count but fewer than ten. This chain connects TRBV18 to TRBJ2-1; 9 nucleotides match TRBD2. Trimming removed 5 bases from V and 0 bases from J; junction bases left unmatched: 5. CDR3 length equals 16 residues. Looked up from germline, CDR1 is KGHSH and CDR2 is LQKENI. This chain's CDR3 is CASSRGSGSSYNEQFF. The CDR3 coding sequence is TGTGCCAGCTCAAGAGGTAGCGGGAGCTCCTACAATGAGCAGTTCTTC. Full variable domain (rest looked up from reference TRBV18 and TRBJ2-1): NAGVMQNPRHLVRRRGQEARLRCSPMKGHSHVYWYRQLPEEGLKFMVYLQKENIIDESGMPKERFSAEFPKEGPSILRIQQVVRGDSAAYFCASSRGSGSSYNEQFFGPGTRLTVL.

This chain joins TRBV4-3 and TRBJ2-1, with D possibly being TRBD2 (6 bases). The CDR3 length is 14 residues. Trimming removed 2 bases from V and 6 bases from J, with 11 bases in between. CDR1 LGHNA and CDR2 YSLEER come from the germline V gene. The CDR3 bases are TGCGCCAGCAGCCAATCCATGGGAGGCAATGAGCAGTTCTTC. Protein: CASSQSMGGNEQFF.

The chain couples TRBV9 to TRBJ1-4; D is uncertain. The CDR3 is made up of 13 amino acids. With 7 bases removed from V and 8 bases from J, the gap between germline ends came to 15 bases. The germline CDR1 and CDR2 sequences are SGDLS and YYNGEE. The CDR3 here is CASQLEGREKLFF. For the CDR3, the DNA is TGTGCCAGCCAACTGGAGGGTCGGGAAAAACTGTTTTTT.

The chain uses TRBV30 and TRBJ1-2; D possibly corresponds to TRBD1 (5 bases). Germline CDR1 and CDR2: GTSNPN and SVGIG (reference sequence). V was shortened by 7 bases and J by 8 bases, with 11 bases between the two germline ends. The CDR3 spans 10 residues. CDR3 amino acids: CASGGRGYTF. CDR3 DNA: TGTGCCTCCGGGGGGAGAGGCTACACCTTC.

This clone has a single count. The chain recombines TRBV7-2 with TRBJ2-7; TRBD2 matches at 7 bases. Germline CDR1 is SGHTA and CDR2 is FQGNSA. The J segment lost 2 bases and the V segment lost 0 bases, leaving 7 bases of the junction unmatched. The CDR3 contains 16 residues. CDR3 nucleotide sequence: TGTGCCAGCAGCTTAGCCCAGACTAGCAGACCCTACGAGCAGTACTTC. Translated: CASSLAQTSRPYEQYF.

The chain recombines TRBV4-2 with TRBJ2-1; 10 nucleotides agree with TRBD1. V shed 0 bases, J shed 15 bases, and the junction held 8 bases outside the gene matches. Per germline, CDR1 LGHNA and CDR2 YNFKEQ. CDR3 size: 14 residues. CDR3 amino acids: CASSQDETGGLGFF. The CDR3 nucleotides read TGTGCCAGCAGCCAAGACGAGACAGGGGGCCTCGGGTTCTTC.

CDR3 bases: TGTGCCATCAGTGAGCGACCCGGACAGGGGGGACTAGCGGGCCCTTACAATGAGCAGTTCTTC. This codes for CAISERPGQGGLAGPYNEQFF. The J gene is TRBJ2-1, the V gene TRBV10-3; 12 bases are shared with TRBD2. The junction had 18 bases not matched to a gene; V was cut back by 2 bases and J by 4 bases. Germline CDR1 and CDR2: ENHRY and SYGVKD. The CDR3 loop spans 21 amino acids.

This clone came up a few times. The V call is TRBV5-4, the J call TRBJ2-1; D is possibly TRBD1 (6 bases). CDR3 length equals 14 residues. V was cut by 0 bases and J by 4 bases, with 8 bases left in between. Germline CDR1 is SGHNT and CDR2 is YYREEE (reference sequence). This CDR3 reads CASSLGQEYNEQFF. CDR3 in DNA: TGTGCCAGCAGCTTGGGACAGGAGTACAATGAGCAGTTCTTC. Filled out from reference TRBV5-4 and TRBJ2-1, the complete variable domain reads ETGVTQSPTHLIKTRGQQVTLRCSSQSGHNTVSWYQQALGQGPQFIFQYYREEENGRGNFPPRFSGLQFPNYSSELNVNALELDDSALYLCASSLGQEYNEQFFGPGTRLTVL.

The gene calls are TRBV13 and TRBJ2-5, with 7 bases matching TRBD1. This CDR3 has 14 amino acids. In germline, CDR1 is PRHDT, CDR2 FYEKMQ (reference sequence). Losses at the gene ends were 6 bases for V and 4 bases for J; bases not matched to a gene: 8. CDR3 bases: TGTGCCAGCAGACCACGGACAGGTCCAGAGACCCAGTACTTC. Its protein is CASRPRTGPETQYF.

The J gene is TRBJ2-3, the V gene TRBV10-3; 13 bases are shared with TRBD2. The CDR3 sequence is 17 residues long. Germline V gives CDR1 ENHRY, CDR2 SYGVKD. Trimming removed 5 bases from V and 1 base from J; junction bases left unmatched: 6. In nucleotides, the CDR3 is TGTGCCATCAGTAACCCCGGGACTAGCGGGGGCACAGATACGCAGTATTTT. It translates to CAISNPGTSGGTDTQYF.

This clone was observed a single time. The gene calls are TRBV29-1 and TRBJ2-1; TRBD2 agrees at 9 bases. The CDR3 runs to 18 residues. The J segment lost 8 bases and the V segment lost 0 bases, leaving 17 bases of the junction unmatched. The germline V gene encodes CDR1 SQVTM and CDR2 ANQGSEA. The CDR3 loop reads CSVEDQAPGGRAKHEQFF. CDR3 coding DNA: TGCAGCGTTGAAGATCAAGCCCCTGGCGGGAGGGCAAAACATGAGCAGTTCTTC.

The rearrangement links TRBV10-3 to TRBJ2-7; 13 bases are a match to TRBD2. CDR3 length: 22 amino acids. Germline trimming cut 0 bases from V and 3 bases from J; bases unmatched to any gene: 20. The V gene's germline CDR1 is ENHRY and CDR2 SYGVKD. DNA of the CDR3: TGTGCCATCAGTGAGTCGACTCCGGGTGGAGCTACGGGACTAGCGGGACACTACGAGCAGTACTTC. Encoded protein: CAISESTPGGATGLAGHYEQYF.

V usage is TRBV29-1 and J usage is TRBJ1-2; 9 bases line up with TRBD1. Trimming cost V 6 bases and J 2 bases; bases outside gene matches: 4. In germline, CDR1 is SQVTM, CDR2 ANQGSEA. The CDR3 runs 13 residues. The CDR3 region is CSVPGTGNYGYTF. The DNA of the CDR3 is TGCAGCGTCCCCGGGACAGGGAACTATGGCTACACCTTC.